This T cell receptor (beta chain) originates from a study of vaccination effects on CD4 cells after COVID-19 (dated by TCRdb to between 2021 and 2024). Study-wide context: Post-vaccine samples across the study were collected a median of 72 days after the second dose, with a range of 14 to 241. The full study included over 8 COVID-19 convalescent patients and a few SARS-CoV-2-naive healthy vaccine recipients. In both COVID-19 convalescent patients and infection-naive vaccine recipients, the study compared SARS-CoV-2 spike-specific CD4+ TCR repertoires from before mRNA vaccination with those from after it. Cultures from other donors in the study were sequenced with the Oncomine TCR Beta short-read assay on an Illumina iSeq 100. What the study reported, not specific to this receptor: Limitations of the study were the small number of convalescent patients and the absence of early post-infection timepoints. Marked clonal contraction was observed in both infection-induced and vaccine-induced clones at late post-vaccination timepoints, consistent with waning T cell responses. In healthy vaccine recipients, vaccine-induced clones were almost all SARS-CoV-2 mono-reactive, with only 1 of 255 cross-reactive with common cold coronaviruses.

About this clone itself: This clone's antigen is unknown. No much larger clonotype is one base removed from it; base qualities were not supplied.

The library came from the immunoSEQ multiplex PCR assay. DNA from the CD4+ T cells that had been cultured and isolated underwent TCR beta CDR3 sequencing. Per the authors' processing: Non-productive TCR sequences were discarded, and reads were trimmed to the CDR3 region, with only CDR3s of 7 or more amino acids retained. The MANAFEST web app was used to pick out antigen-specific clonotypes by comparing their expansion in peptide wells with that in reference cultures. To count as positive, a clone had to show expansion at FDR<0.05 compared with the reference and with all other wells, an odds ratio above 5, and a frequency above 0.1% in two replicate wells. Cross-reactive clonotypes were defined as significantly expanded in SARS-CoV-2 spike wells and in at least one common cold coronavirus spike condition. CDR3 similarity was assessed by Levenshtein distance with the stringdist R package, and unrooted trees were built with ape in R 3.6.1. Sourced from immuneACCESS, this table was stored by TCRdb with only in-frame sequences that have V and J called. A share of the clones is absent; for the studies checked, an unresolved V gene accounts for under half, and the remainder has no known explanation. V and J calls and clone size are given by that table; D and trimming were obtained from the DNA. The sample table lists about 59,000 clones, roughly 78% of them with a count of one. Of the sample, 1.5% to 2.5% falls within the top ten clones.

To identify antigen-specific CD4+ T cell clonotypes by their expansion, the ViraFEST assay first stimulated PBMC with viral peptide pools and then applied TCR sequencing. After around 10 days of culture, CD4+ T cells were isolated with the EasySep CD4+ T cell isolation kit. Each participant received two doses of an mRNA SARS-CoV-2 vaccine, either BNT162b2 or mRNA-1273. Healthy vaccine recipients had no prior SARS-CoV-2 infection, confirmed by negative nucleocapsid antibodies before and after vaccination. A few million PBMC per well were cultured with approximately 10 ug/ml peptides in IMDM containing around 5% human AB serum, around 10 IU/ml IL-2 and gentamicin. On days 3 and 7, half of the culture medium was replaced with fresh IL-2-containing medium. Unless otherwise noted, each peptide stimulation condition was cultured in triplicate wells. PBMC were separated from whole blood using Ficoll-Paque Plus gradient centrifugation and were then either cryopreserved at -140C or used fresh. The spike proteins of SARS-CoV-2 and of the common cold coronaviruses HCoV-NL63, HCoV-OC43 and HCoV-229E were spanned by overlapping peptide pools. The QIAamp micro DNA kit was used to extract genomic DNA from the cultured CD4+ T cells.

The source was CD4+ T cells from PBMCs cultured with HCoV-OC43 spike peptides, collected after COVID-19 vaccination. The sample's cell subset or site label, in plain terms: HCoV-OC43 spike overlapping peptide pool stimulation. This TCR was sampled from a human donor who received a COVID-19 vaccine.

The CDR3 has the sequence CASSQEVSQGREKLFF. The DNA sequence is TGCGCCAGCAGCCAAGAAGTAAGTCAGGGTCGCGAAAAACTGTTTTTT. The chain uses TRBV4-1 and TRBJ1-4; the D gene is possibly TRBD1, with 5 bases matching. CDR3 length: 16 amino acids, cysteine to phenylalanine. Only the CDR3 part of the read is kept: 48 bases, read in frame from the first base. V is reduced by 0 bases and J by 8 bases, leaving a spacing of 16 bases between them. The germline V gene encodes CDR1 MGHRA and CDR2 YSYEKL.